The sample holds many counts of the clone carrying this TCR beta chain. The source of the sample is a study of regulatory T cells in long-lasting Graves disease. Indicated time point: persistent/refractory GD, antithyroid drugs over 5 years with positive TRAb. TCR sequences were obtained from RNA taken from PBMCs. Arm-PCR with iRepertoire HTBI primers amplified the CDR3 regions for these TCR beta libraries. TCRdb fed the multiplex PCR reads into MiXCR, producing one record per CDR3 protein. The table lists about 400,000 distinct CDR3 sequences, under 25% of them singletons, with about a fifth in the top ten. Trimming at V came to 6 bases and at J to 5 bases, leaving 5 bases not matched to a gene. CDR1 and CDR2 from the germline V gene are SGHTA and FQGNSA. There are 13 residues in the CDR3.

The receptor was isolated from a female donor with Graves disease. Sequenced here: peripheral blood mononuclear cells (PBMCs), sampled when the disease was refractory, from a patient treated with antithyroid drugs. The chain recombines TRBV7-2 with TRBJ2-5; 8 bases line up with TRBD1. This CDR3 is CASRPGGAETQYF. The CDR3 DNA follows: TGTGCCAGCAGACCAGGGGGCGCGGAGACCCAGTACTTC.